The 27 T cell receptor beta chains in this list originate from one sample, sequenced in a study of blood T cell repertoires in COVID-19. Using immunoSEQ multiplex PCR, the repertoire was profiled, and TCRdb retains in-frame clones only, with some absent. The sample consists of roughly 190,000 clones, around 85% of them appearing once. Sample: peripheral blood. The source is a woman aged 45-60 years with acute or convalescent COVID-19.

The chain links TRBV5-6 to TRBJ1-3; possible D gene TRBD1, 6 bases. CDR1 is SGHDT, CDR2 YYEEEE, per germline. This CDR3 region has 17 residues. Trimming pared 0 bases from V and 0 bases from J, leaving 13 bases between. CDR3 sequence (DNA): TGTGCCAGCAGCTTGGGTACAGGGCGATACTCTGGAAACACCATATATTTT. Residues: CASSLGTGRYSGNTIYF. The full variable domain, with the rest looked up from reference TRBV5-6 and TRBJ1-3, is DAGVTQSPTHLIKTRGQQVTLRCSPKSGHDTVSWYQQALGQGPQFIFQYYEEEERQRGNFPDRFSGHQFPNYSSELNVNALLLGDSALYLCASSLGTGRYSGNTIYFGEGSWLTVV.

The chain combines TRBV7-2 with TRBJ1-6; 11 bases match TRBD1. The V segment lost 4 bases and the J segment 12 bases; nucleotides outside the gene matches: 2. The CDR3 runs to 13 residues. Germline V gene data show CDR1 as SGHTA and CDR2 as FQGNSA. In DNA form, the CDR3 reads TGTGCCAGCAGCTCGGGACAGGGGGGACCCCTCCACTTT. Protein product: CASSSGQGGPLHF.

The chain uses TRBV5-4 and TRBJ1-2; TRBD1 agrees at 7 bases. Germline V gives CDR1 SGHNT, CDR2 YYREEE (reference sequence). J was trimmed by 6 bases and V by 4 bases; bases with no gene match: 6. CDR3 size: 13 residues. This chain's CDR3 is CASSLDRVDGYTF. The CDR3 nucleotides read TGTGCCAGCAGCCTAGACAGGGTGGATGGCTACACCTTC.

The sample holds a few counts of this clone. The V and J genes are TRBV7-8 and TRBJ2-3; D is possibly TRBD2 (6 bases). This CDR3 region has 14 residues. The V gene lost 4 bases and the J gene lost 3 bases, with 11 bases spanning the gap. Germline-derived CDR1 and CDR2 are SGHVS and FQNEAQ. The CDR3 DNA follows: TGTGCCAGCAGCTCTCGGGAGACTACAGATACGCAGTATTTT. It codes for CASSSRETTDTQYF.

The CDR3, as DNA: TGTGCCAGCAGCGCTACAGGGAGGGAATTCTTC. Protein: CASSATGREFF. V and J are TRBV9 and TRBJ2-1; D might be TRBD2 (7 bases). The length of the CDR3 is 11 residues. Germline CDR1 and CDR2: SGDLS and YYNGEE. V gave up 3 bases and J gave up 16 bases, with 14 bases separating them.

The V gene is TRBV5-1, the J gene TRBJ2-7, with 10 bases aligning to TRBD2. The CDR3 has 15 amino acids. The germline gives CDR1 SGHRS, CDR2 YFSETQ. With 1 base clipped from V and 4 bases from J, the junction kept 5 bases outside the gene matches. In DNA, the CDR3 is TGCGCCAGCAGCTTGACTAGCGGGGCTTTTTACGAGCAGTACTTC. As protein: CASSLTSGAFYEQYF. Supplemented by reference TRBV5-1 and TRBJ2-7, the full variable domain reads KAGVTQTPRYLIKTRGQQVTLSCSPISGHRSVSWYQQTPGQGLQFLFEYFSETQRNKGNFPGRFSGRQFSNSRSEMNVSTLELGDSALYLCASSLTSGAFYEQYFGPGTRLTVT.

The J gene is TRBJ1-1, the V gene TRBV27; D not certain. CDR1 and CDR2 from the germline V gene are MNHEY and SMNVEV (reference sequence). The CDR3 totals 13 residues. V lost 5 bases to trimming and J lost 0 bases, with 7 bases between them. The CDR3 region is CASSLTVNTEAFF. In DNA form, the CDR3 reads TGTGCCAGCAGTCTAACGGTGAACACTGAAGCTTTCTTT.

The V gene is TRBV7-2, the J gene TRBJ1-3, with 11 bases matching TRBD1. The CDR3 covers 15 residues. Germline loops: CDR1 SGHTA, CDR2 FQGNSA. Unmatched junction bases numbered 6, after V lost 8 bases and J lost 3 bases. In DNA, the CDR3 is TGTGCCAGCGGCAGGACAGGGGGCGGTGGAAACACCATATATTTT. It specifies CASGRTGGGGNTIYF.

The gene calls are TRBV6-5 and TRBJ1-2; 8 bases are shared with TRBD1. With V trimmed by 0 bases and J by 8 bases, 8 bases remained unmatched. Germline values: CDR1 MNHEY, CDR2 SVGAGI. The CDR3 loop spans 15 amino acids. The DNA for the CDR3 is TGTGCCAGCAGTTACTCGAGAGACAGGGGAGGGGGCTACACCTTC. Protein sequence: CASSYSRDRGGGYTF.

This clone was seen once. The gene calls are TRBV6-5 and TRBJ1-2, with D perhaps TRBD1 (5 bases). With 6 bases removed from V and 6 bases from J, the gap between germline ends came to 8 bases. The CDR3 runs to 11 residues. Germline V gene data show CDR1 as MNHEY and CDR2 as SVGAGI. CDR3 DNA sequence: TGTGCCAGCAGGGACATTCATGGCTACACCTTC. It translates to CASRDIHGYTF.

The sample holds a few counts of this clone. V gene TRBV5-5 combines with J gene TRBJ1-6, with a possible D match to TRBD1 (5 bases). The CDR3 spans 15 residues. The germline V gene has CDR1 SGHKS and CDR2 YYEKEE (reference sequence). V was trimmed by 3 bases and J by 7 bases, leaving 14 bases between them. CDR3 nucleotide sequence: TGTGCCAGCAGCTCCGGTGGGGGGACCAATTCACCCCTCCACTTT. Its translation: CASSSGGGTNSPLHF.

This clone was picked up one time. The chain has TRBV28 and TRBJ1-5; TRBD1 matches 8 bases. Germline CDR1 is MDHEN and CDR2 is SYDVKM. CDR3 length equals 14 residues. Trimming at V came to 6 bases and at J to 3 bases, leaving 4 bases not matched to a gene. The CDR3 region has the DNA TGTGCCAGCAGGAGACAGGGGTCCAATCAGCCCCAGCATTTT. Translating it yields CASRRQGSNQPQHF.

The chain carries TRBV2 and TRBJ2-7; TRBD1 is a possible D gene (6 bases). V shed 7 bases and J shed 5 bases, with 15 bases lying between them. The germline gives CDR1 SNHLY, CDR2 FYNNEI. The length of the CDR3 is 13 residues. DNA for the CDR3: TGTGCCAGCACCAAGGGACACCCCCACGAGCAGTACTTC. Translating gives CASTKGHPHEQYF.

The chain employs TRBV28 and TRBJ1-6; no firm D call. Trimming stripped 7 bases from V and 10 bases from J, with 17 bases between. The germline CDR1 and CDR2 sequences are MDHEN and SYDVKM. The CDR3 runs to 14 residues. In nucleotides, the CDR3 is TGTGCCAGCACCACTTTGATGGGCTCATCACCCCTCCACTTT. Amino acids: CASTTLMGSSPLHF.

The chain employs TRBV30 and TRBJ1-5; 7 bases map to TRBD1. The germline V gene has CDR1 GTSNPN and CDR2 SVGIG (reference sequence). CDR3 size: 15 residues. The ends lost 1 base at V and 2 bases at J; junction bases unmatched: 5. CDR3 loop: CAWSEQGVGNQPQHF. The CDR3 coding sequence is TGTGCCTGGAGTGAGCAGGGGGTTGGCAATCAGCCCCAGCATTTT.

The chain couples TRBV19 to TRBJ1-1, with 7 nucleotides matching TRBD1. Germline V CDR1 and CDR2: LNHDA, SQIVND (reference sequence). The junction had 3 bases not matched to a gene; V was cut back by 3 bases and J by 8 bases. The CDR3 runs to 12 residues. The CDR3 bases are TGTGCCAGTAGTATCGACAGGGTAGAAGCTTTCTTT. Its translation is CASSIDRVEAFF.

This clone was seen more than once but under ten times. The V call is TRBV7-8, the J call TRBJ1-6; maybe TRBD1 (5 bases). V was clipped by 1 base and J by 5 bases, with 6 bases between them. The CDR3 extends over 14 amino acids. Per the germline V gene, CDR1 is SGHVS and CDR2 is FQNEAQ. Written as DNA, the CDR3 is TGTGCCAGCAGCTTAGGGGGGGATAATTCACCCCTCCACTTT. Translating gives CASSLGGDNSPLHF.

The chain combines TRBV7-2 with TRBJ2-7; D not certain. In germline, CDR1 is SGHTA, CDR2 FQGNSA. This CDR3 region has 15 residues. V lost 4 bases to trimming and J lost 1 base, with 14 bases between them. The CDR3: CASSSSSGGSYEQYF. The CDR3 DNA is TGTGCCAGCAGCTCCTCCTCTGGCGGTTCCTACGAGCAGTACTTC. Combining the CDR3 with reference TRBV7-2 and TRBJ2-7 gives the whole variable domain GAGVSQSPSNKVTEKGKDVELRCDPISGHTALYWYRQSLGQGLEFLIYFQGNSAPDKSGLPSDRFSAERTGGSVSTLTIQRTQQEDSAVYLCASSSSSGGSYEQYFGPGTRLTVT.

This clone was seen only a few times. CDR3 bases: TGTGCCAGCAGCTTTCTTCCAGGGAACACCGGGGAGCTGTTTTTT. Protein: CASSFLPGNTGELFF. The genes are TRBV11-2 and TRBJ2-2, with D hard to call. The V gene's germline CDR1 is SGHAT and CDR2 FQNNGV. The CDR3 has 15 amino acids. V was shortened by 3 bases and J by 1 base, with 9 bases between the two germline ends.

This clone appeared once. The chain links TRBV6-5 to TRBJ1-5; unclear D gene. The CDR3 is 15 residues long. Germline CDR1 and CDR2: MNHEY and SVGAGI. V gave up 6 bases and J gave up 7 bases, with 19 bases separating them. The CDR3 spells CASSPEGSPRQPQHF. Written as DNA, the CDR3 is TGTGCCAGCAGCCCAGAAGGTAGCCCCAGACAGCCCCAGCATTTT.

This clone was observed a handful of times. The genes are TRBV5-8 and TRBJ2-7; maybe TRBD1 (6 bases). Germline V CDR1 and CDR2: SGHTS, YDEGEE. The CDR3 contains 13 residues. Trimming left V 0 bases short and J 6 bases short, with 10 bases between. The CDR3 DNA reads TGTGCCAGCAGCTTGGAACAGGGAACCGAGCAGTACTTC. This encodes CASSLEQGTEQYF.

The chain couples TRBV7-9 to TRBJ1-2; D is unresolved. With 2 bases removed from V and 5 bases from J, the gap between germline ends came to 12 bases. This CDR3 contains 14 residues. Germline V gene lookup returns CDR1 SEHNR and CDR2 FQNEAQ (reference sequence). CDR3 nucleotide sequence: TGTGCCAGCAGCTTATGGACTGCCTCGTATGGCTACACCTTC. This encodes CASSLWTASYGYTF.

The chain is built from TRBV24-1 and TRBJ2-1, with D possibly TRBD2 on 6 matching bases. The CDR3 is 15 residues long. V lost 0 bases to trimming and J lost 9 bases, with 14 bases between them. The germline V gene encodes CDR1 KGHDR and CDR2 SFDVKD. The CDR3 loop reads CATSDLTSPTAEQFF. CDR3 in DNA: TGTGCCACCAGTGATTTGACTAGCCCGACGGCTGAGCAGTTCTTC.

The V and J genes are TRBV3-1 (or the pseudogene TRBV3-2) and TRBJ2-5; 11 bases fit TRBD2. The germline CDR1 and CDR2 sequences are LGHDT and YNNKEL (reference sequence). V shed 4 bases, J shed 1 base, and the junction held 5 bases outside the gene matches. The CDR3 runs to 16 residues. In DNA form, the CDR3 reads TGTGCCAGCAGCCCTAGCGGGGGGCTTGGCCAAGAGACCCAGTACTTC. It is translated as CASSPSGGLGQETQYF.

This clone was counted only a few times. The CDR3 loop reads CASSLMDRGQNTEAFF. For the CDR3, the DNA is TGCGCCAGCAGCTTGATGGACAGGGGGCAAAACACTGAAGCTTTCTTT. The chain is built from TRBV5-1 and TRBJ1-1; 11 bases map to TRBD1. Germline CDR1 SGHRS, CDR2 YFSETQ. The CDR3 has 16 amino acids. The junction had 4 bases not matched to a gene; V was cut back by 1 base and J by 2 bases.

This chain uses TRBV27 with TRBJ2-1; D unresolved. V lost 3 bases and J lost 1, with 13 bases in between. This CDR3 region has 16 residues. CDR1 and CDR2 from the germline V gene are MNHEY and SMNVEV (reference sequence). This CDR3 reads CASSFVSGFSYNEQFF. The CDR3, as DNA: TGTGCCAGCAGTTTCGTTAGTGGTTTTTCCTACAATGAGCAGTTCTTC.

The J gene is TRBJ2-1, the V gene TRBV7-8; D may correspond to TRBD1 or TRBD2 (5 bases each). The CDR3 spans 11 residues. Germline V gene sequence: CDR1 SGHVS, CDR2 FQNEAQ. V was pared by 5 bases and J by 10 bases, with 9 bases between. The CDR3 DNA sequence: TGTGCCAGCAGCCGAGGGGAGGAGCAGTTCTTC. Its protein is CASSRGEEQFF.